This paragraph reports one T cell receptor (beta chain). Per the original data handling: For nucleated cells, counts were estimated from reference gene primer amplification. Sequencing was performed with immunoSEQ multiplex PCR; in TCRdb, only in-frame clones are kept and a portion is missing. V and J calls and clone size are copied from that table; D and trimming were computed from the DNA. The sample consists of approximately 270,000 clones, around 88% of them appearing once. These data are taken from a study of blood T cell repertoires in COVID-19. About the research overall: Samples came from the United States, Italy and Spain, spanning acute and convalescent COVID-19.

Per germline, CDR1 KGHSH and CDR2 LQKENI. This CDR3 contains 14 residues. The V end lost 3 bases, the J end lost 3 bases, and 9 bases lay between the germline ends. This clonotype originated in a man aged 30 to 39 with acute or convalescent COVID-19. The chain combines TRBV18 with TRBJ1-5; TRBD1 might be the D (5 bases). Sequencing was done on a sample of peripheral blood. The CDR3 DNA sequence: TGTGCCAGCTCACCCCAGGGCTTCAATCAGCCCCAGCATTTT. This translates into CASSPQGFNQPQHF. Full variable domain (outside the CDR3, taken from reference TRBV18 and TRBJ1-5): NAGVMQNPRHLVRRRGQEARLRCSPMKGHSHVYWYRQLPEEGLKFMVYLQKENIIDESGMPKERFSAEFPKEGPSILRIQQVVRGDSAAYFCASSPQGFNQPQHFGDGTRLSIL.